This T cell receptor beta chain was found in a study of shared clonotypes between healthy human individuals. The data were produced by immunoSEQ multiplex PCR, yet TCRdb's version contains in-frame clones alone and is incomplete. The sample consists of approximately 2,200,000 clones, around 93% of them appearing once. Naive CD8 isolation took CD45RO-negative cells positively selected for CCR7 and excluded terminally differentiated effector memory CD45RA+ cells. V lost 6 bases and J 3 bases, leaving 11 bases between the germline ends. The CDR3 runs to 12 residues. CDR1 SQVTM and CDR2 ANQGSEA come from the germline V gene.

The V and J genes are TRBV29-1 and TRBJ1-2; D unclear. The sample was naive CD8+ T cells from PBMCs. This sequence originates from a young man in good health. Some clones in this sample may be carry-over from other donors' samples. Here the CDR3 reads CSVPSPYYGYTF. Here the CDR3 DNA reads TGCAGCGTCCCCAGTCCGTACTATGGCTACACCTTC. The full variable domain, its missing parts supplied by reference TRBV29-1 and TRBJ1-2, is SAVISQKPSRDICQRGTSLTIQCQVDSQVTMMFWYRQQPGQSLTLIATANQGSEATYESGFVIDKFPISRPNLTFSTLTVSNMSPEDSSIYLCSVPSPYYGYTFGSGTRLTVV.